This T cell receptor beta chain was identified in a study of T cell changes during pregnancy in multiple sclerosis. This CDR3 comprises 15 residues. Germline lookup yields CDR1 SGDLS and CDR2 YYNGEE. The ends were cut back, 0 bases at V and 0 bases at J, with 7 bases in the middle. Clones were sequenced by immunoSEQ multiplex PCR, and TCRdb holds only the in-frame ones, with some missing. The sample has around 130,000 clones, about 93% seen once. The chain carries TRBV9 and TRBJ2-1, with D unclear. The sample was peripheral blood, taken before pregnancy. The TCR comes from a female donor with multiple sclerosis, enrolled in a pregnancy study. The DNA of the CDR3 is TGTGCCAGCAGCGTAGAGATGAGCTCCTACAATGAGCAGTTCTTC. Residues: CASSVEMSSYNEQFF.